The 10 T cell receptor beta chains in this list originate from one sample, sequenced in a study of blood T cell repertoires in COVID-19. TCRdb keeps only in-frame clones here, not all; method: immunoSEQ multiplex PCR. The sample has 400,000 to 500,000 clones, roughly 90% seen once. Source material: PBMCs or T cells enriched from blood (not recorded which). The origin of the receptors is a woman aged 18 to 35 who had been exposed to COVID-19.

This clone was detected only once. The V call is TRBV12-5, the J call TRBJ1-1; no clear D gene. Trimming removed 2 bases at V and 1 base at J, with 11 bases between. CDR3 length equals 15 residues. The germline CDR1 and CDR2 sequences are LGHNT and FRNRAP. CDR3 sequence reads: CASGLSGLTNTEAFF. CDR3 nucleotides: TGTGCTAGTGGTTTGAGCGGACTCACGAACACTGAAGCTTTCTTT.

The V gene is TRBV28, the J gene TRBJ1-2; 7 nucleotides match TRBD1. This CDR3 spans 16 amino acids. V shed 3 bases and J 5 bases; nucleotides not matched to a gene: 12. Germline V gene sequence: CDR1 MDHEN, CDR2 SYDVKM. The CDR3 nucleotides read TGTGCCAGCAGTTTTGAGGCAGGGGGTAAAGAATATGGCTACACCTTC. Translated, it gives CASSFEAGGKEYGYTF.

The gene calls are TRBV6-5 and TRBJ2-3; 8 nucleotides agree with TRBD1. The CDR3 spans 14 residues. CDR1 MNHEY and CDR2 SVGAGI come from the germline V gene. J lost 1 base, V lost 10 bases, and 7 bases had no gene match. CDR3 sequence: CATRLGQGTDTQYF. CDR3 in DNA: TGTGCCACCCGGCTGGGACAGGGCACAGATACGCAGTATTTT.

The chain joins TRBV29-1 to TRBJ1-2; a weak D match, TRBD1 (6 bases). Looked up from germline, CDR1 is SQVTM and CDR2 is ANQGSEA. Trimming shortened V by 5 bases and J by 0 bases, and 13 bases separated the two germline ends. The CDR3 covers 14 residues. The chain's CDR3 is CSVLAWTANYGYTF. The CDR3 region has the DNA TGCAGCGTTTTAGCCTGGACAGCTAACTATGGCTACACCTTC.

The chain carries TRBV5-3 and TRBJ1-2, with 8 bases fitting TRBD1. TRBV5-3 is an ORF, with its function uncertain. The CDR3 runs to 15 residues. V was clipped by 2 bases and J by 5 bases; unmatched bases: 8. The CDR3 region is CARSLVEQGDYGYTF. Written as DNA, the CDR3 is TGTGCCAGAAGCTTAGTAGAACAGGGGGATTATGGCTACACCTTC.

The gene calls are TRBV27 and TRBJ1-4, with 11 bases aligning to TRBD1. The germline V gene encodes CDR1 MNHEY and CDR2 SMNVEV (reference sequence). J lost 12 bases, V lost 6 bases, and 9 bases had no gene match. The CDR3 sequence is 14 residues long. The CDR3 spells CASSPGQGVGQLFF. CDR3 DNA: TGTGCCAGCAGCCCGGGACAGGGGGTCGGTCAACTGTTTTTT.

V is TRBV7-9 and J is TRBJ2-1; 7 nucleotides match TRBD1. Germline trimming cut 5 bases from V and 6 bases from J; bases unmatched to any gene: 13. This CDR3 is built from 16 residues. The germline V gene encodes CDR1 SEHNR and CDR2 FQNEAQ (reference sequence). The CDR3 reads CASSPQDRSLGNEQFF. As DNA, the CDR3 is TGTGCCAGCAGCCCCCAGGACAGGAGTTTAGGCAATGAGCAGTTCTTC.

The rearrangement joins TRBV5-1 to TRBJ1-4, with TRBD1 as a possible D gene (5 bases). Germline V gene lookup returns CDR1 SGHRS and CDR2 YFSETQ. Trimming left V 4 bases short and J 4 bases short, with 17 bases between. The CDR3 runs 16 residues. CDR3 amino acids: CASSDGPGVDNEKLFF. The CDR3 coding sequence is TGCGCCAGCAGCGACGGGCCGGGGGTCGATAATGAAAAACTGTTTTTT.

V and J are TRBV2 and TRBJ2-7; D gene uncertain. Germline CDR1 is SNHLY and CDR2 is FYNNEI. Trimming removed 8 bases at V and 0 bases at J, with 14 bases between. The CDR3 spans 14 residues. CDR3 in amino acids: CASQFTISSYEQYF. CDR3 DNA sequence: TGTGCCAGCCAATTTACAATCAGCTCCTACGAGCAGTACTTC.

J is TRBJ2-3 and V is TRBV24-1; D possibly corresponds to TRBD2 (6 bases). V was shortened by 5 bases and J by 0 bases, with 8 bases between the two germline ends. The germline gives CDR1 KGHDR, CDR2 SFDVKD. The CDR3 is 14 residues long. The CDR3 loop is CATSVGGSTDTQYF. The CDR3 DNA reads TGTGCCACCAGTGTCGGGGGAAGCACAGATACGCAGTATTTT.